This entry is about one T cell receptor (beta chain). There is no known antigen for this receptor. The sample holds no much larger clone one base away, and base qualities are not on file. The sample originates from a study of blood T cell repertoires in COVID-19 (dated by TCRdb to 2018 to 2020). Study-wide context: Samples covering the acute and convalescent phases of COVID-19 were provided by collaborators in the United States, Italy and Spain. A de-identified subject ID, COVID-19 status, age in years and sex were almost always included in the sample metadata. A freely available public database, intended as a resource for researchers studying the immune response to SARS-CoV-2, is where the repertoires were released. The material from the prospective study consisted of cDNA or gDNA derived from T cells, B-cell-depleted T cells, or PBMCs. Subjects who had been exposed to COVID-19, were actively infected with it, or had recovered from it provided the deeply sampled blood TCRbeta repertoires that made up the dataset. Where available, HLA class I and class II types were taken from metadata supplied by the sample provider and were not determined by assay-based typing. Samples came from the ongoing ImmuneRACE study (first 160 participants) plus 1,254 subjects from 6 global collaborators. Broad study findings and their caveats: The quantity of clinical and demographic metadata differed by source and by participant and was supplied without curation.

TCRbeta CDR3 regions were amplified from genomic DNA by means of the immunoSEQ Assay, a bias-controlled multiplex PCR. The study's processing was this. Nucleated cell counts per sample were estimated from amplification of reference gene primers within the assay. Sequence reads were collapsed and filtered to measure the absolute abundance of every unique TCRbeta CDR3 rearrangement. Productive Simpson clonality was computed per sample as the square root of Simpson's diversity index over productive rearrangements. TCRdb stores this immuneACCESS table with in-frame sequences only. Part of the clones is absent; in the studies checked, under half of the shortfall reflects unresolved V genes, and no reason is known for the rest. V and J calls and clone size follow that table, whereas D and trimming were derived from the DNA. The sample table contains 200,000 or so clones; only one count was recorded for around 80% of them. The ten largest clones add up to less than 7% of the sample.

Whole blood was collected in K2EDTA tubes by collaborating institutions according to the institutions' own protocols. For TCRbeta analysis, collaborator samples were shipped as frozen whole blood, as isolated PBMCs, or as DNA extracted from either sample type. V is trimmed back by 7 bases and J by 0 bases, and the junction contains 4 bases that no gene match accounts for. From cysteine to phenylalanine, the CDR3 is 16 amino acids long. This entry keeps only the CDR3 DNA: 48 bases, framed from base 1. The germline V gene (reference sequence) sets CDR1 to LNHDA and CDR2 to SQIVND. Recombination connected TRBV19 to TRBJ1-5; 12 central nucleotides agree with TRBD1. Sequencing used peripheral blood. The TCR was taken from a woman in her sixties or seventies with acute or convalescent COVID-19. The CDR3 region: CASKGTGGTSNQPQHF. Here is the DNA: TGTGCCAGTAAGGGGACAGGGGGCACTAGCAATCAGCCCCAGCATTTT.